The sequence of this T cell receptor (beta chain) was determined in a study of radiotherapy plus CTLA-4 blockade in lung cancer (dated by TCRdb to the late 2010s). Regarding the study in general: Among enrolled patients, approximately 17% had an objective response and 31% reached disease control. What the study reported, not specific to this receptor: Increased serum interferon-beta after radiation, together with early dynamic changes in blood T cell clones, were reported to be the strongest predictors of response. After treatment with radiotherapy and ipilimumab, TCR clones that originated in tumors expanded in peripheral blood.

The germline V gene yields MNHEY for CDR1 and SVGAGI for CDR2. The junction carries 8 bases between V and J, which are trimmed by 0 bases and 3 bases respectively. Measured from the cysteine to the phenylalanine, the CDR3 is 14 residues long. Left in the record is the CDR3 DNA by itself, 42 bases read in frame from the first base. A remark on this clone: The antigen it recognizes is unknown. No base quality values were provided; no much bigger clone lies one nucleotide off.

Library creation used the immunoSEQ multiplex PCR assay. In TCRdb, the immuneACCESS table is reduced to in-frame sequences with V and J assigned. These tables do not hold every clone; where another copy was compared, an unresolved V gene accounts for under half, and the others remain unexplained. The sample has tens of thousands of clones on record, roughly 76% of them singletons. The top ten hold 2.9% of the sample. Focal radiation therapy combined with CTLA-4 blockade (ipilimumab) was tested in patients with chemo-refractory metastatic non-small-cell lung cancer. The chain employs TRBV6-5 and TRBJ1-1; tentative D gene TRBD1, with 5 bases matching. The TCR was taken from a human donor with non-small cell lung cancer who had a complete response to radiotherapy plus ipilimumab. Sequenced material: peripheral blood, taken from a patient treated with radiotherapy plus ipilimumab. CDR3 protein: CASSYSQGYTEAFF. At the DNA level, the sequence is TGTGCCAGCAGTTACTCCCAGGGCTACACTGAAGCTTTCTTT.